This record looks at one T cell receptor beta chain sequence and its context. This clone was counted a single time. The specificity of this receptor is unknown. Within one base of it there is no much larger clone, and no base qualities were kept. The library was generated by the immunoSEQ multiplex PCR assay. For the multiplex PCR, a mixture combining 60 forward primers for TCR Vbeta segments and 13 reverse primers for TCR Jbeta segments was used. The CDR3 region of rearranged TCR beta genes was amplified from genomic DNA by a multiplex PCR assay. Amplified TCR beta libraries were sequenced as 87-base-pair reads on the Illumina HiSeq System. On the study's bioinformatics: Across the 700 or so repertoires, a later analysis counted 80 million or so unique TCR beta chains, 9.5 million to 13 million of which were shared by at least two donors. Raw reads were error-corrected and collapsed into unique sequences by a nearest-neighbor algorithm in which closely related sequences were merged to remove PCR and sequencing errors. To assign V, D and J gene segments, CDR3 sequences were aligned to IMGT reference sequences. Each retained sequence needed at least a six-nucleotide match to both a V gene segment and a J gene segment. Rearrangements were called productive when the CDR3 lacked stop codons and stayed in frame with V and J; all others were non-productive. CDR3 was defined by IMGT convention, running from the second conserved V-encoded cysteine to the conserved J-encoded phenylalanine. Sequences without an unambiguous match to a single V gene segment were excluded from the earlier analysis of about 630 of the donors. An earlier analysis of some 610 of the donors called V segments functional above 56.7% productive rearrangements and segregating when the between-donor standard deviation exceeded 5%. A statistical classification framework was built to diagnose cytomegalovirus status from the catalog of TCR beta chain sequences. V and J gene assignment, in a later analysis, came from comparing TCR nucleotide sequences with IMGT/GENE-DB human TR gene sequences. A later analysis assigned CDR3 sequences and most-parsimonious VDJ recombination scenarios with the TCRdist pipeline. A later analysis defined each TCR beta chain by its CDR3 amino acid sequence plus V-gene family, and excluded reads lacking a unique V-gene family. In a later analysis, fewer than 650 highly shared, low-generation-probability nucleotide sequences were removed to address suspected cross-contamination and a sequencing artifact. In a later analysis, a clonal expansion index was calculated for each public chain from normalized within-repertoire ranks of inferred template counts. In a later analysis, generation probabilities were computed using a VDJ recombination model fitted to out-of-frame rearrangements, and the results were checked against IGoR. In a later analysis, TCR-TCR, TCR-HLA and TCR-CMV co-occurrence was scored with hypergeometric tests, and a repertoire-size bias correction was applied to TCR pairs. A later analysis estimated false discovery rates by permuting HLA or CMV assignments 20 times. In a later analysis, co-occurring TCRs were grouped using DBSCAN, and TCRdist sequence similarity was added for clustering within HLA-allele-positive subsets. Co-occurrence clustering excluded repertoires with fewer than 30,000 or more than 120,000 public chains, plus five with anomalous nucleotide sharing. The immuneACCESS repertoire file appears here via TCRdb, limited to in-frame rearrangements. These files lack a portion of the clones; in checked studies, under half of the deficit traces to unresolved V genes, and the cause of the others is not known. V and J calls and clone size follow that table, whereas D and trimming were derived from the DNA. Across this sample there are over 95,000 clones, with 60% to 85% seen only once. Roughly 12% of the sample is in the top ten clones.

From the cysteine through the phenylalanine, the CDR3 covers 15 amino acids. The kept DNA is CDR3 alone, 45 bases in frame from the first base. V was cut back by 1 base and J by 5 bases, leaving a gap of 9 bases between them. CDR1 KGHSH and CDR2 LQKENI are derived from the germline V gene. The data belong to a study of cytomegalovirus exposure and HLA in healthy donors (dated 2017 in TCRdb). Describing the broader study: According to an earlier analysis of several hundred of the donors, roughly 180 million T cells yielded 95 million to 140 million unique TCR beta sequences and around 300 Gb of sequence data. About 330 gigabases of sequencing data and about 92 million unique TCR sequences made up an early release that covered several hundred HLA-typed donors. Of the roughly 400 genotyped donors, roughly 76% were placed in the genetic ancestry cluster associated with self-reported Caucasian donors. The aim of the study was to test whether cataloging public T cell receptors could identify signatures of past pathogen exposure. The study used immunosequencing to profile the T cell repertoires of several hundred subjects and linked those repertoires to cytomegalovirus serostatus. Along with the approximately 700-subject first cohort, a separate validation cohort of more than 90 different subjects was used. To predict cytomegalovirus infection status, the study brought together high-throughput TCR immunosequencing, statistical association of individual TCRs with disease status, and machine learning. In a later analysis, previously published TCR beta repertoires from 550 to 750 donors were re-analyzed and high-resolution HLA genotyping was added so that TCR occurrence patterns could be studied. Rather than drawing on any new phenotypic data, the later analysis identified candidate immune exposures from TCR beta sequences and the way those sequences occurred across donors. An earlier analysis of nearly 600 of the donors applied high-throughput TCR beta sequencing to assess whether each TCR beta V gene segment acted as functional or pseudogenic. Donor age, sex, ethnicity and CMV serostatus were collected together with the repertoire data. In a later genetic analysis, genome-wide SNP genotypes for about 55% of the roughly 670 donors were used, and that subset was treated as a discovery cohort. All discovery cohort repertoires had been generated on a single sequencing platform. HLA typing covered class I and class II loci at four-digit resolution. The number of typed donors differed by locus: roughly 620-630 for A, B, C, DRB1 and DQB1; some 500 for DQA1; around 580 for DPA1; and some 450 for DPB1. Roughly 5 DR-DQ haplotypes were handled as single units for association and clustering, since linkage in the cohort was strong. Among a few hundred genotyped donors of the cohort, an average of approximately 240,000 unique TCR beta nucleotide sequences were sequenced per donor, approximately 20% of them non-productive. General study outcomes and caveats: An earlier analysis of approximately 600 of the donors showed that most TCR beta V segments appeared in productive rearrangements either about 87% or about 30% of the time, which broadly matched IMGT annotations. Most TCR sequences were observed very rarely across donors, whereas some public TCRs were present in many individuals. Most CMV-associated TCR beta chains appeared to be HLA-restricted in a later analysis, and the HLA associations seemed to be driven largely by CMV exposure. Because HLA typing was unavailable for some donors at each locus, only the typed subset was used in association tests. In a later analysis, HLA-associated TCR beta chains showed more clonal expansion and lower generation probabilities than non-associated chains that were equally common. The classifier was reported to diagnose cytomegalovirus status with high specificity and sensitivity in both the original cohort and the validation cohort. Linkage disequilibrium might explain the correlated functional status among segregating V segments, but an unknown experimental factor could not be excluded. In a later genetic analysis, a missense DCLRE1C variant was associated with V-gene and J-gene trimming of TCR beta chains, and the association was replicated in an independent cohort. According to a later genetic analysis, donors in an Asian-associated ancestry cluster had fewer N-insertions in productive TCRs than the approximately 650-donor mean. A further reported finding was that TCR beta sequences accurately predicted the HLA-A and HLA-B alleles for most subjects in the first cohort. According to the authors, the approach could potentially be generalized to other disease states and immunological phenotypes. Specific HLA alleles were associated with about 17,000 TCR beta sequences at a false discovery rate of 0.05 in a later analysis. According to a later analysis, TCR association rates differed among HLA loci, with DRB1 alleles showing the most associated TCRs and HLA-C alleles showing the fewest. In this cohort, only TCR beta chains were sequenced, and detectable features were limited by the absence of alpha or paired-chain data. For the cohort, immune exposure information was limited to CMV serostatus. In the study, around 160 TCR beta chains were listed as associated with cytomegalovirus. Because counts were too low, around 18 rarely observed V segments, including chromosome 9 orphons, were left out of the earlier analysis of approximately 500 of the donors. Three of the identified cytomegalovirus-associated TCR beta chains were confirmed in vitro to be specific for cytomegalovirus antigens. Some IMGT-functional V segments, including TRBV6-2 and TRBV6-3, could not be distinguished by the 87-base-pair reads and were therefore excluded. When HLA alleles, especially DR and DQ, strongly co-occurred, attributing TCR associations to individual alleles was difficult. A group of highly shared sequence variants was considered likely to be a technical artifact of the sequencing pipeline. The presence/absence analyses assumed that sequencing depth was roughly uniform across donors, and that assumption may not be true. A later analysis reported that several top co-occurrence clusters appeared linked to parvovirus B19, influenza, CMV and Epstein-Barr virus.

The cohort consisted of hundreds of healthy bone marrow donors. At the time of sampling, all cohort members were nominally healthy, though unrecorded immune exposures were likely present. The donor tested CMV seropositive and was one of the 289 seropositive cohort members. A peripheral blood sample was provided by each donor, and peripheral blood mononuclear cells were used for TCR beta sequencing. The Qiagen DNeasy Blood Extraction Kit was used to extract genomic DNA from the blood cell samples. The sequenced sample consisted of PBMCs. The chain links TRBV18 with TRBJ1-6; a tentative D match to TRBD1 spans 6 bases. The clonotype comes from a woman between 40 and 55 years old in good health and CMV-seropositive. The DNA reads TGTGCCAGCTCACCACGGACAGCTGATAATTCACCCCTCCACTTT. It encodes CASSPRTADNSPLHF.